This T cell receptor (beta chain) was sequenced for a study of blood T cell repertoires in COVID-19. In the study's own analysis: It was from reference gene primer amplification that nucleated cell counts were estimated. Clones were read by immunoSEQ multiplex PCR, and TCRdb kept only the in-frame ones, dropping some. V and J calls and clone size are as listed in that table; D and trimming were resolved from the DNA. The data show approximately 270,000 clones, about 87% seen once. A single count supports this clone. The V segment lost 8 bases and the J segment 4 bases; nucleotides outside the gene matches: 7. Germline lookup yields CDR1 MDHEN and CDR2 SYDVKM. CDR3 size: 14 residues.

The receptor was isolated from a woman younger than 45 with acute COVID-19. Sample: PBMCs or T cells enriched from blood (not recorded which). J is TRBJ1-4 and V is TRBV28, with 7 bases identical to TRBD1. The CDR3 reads CASGWDSLNEKLFF. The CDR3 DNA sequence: TGTGCCAGCGGATGGGACAGCCTTAATGAAAAACTGTTTTTT.